Following are 8 T cell receptor beta chains from one sample sequenced in a study of blood T cell repertoires in COVID-19. Profiled with immunoSEQ multiplex PCR; TCRdb holds only in-frame clones, not every one. The sample has 130,000 to 150,000 clones; approximately 89% are singletons. Material: peripheral blood. The receptor source for this set is a human donor in a cohort sampled during active COVID-19.

J is TRBJ1-1 and V is TRBV6-6, with 7 nucleotides matching TRBD1. With V trimmed by 7 bases and J by 2 bases, 10 bases remained unmatched. Germline assignment: CDR1 MNHNY and CDR2 SVGAGI (reference sequence). CDR3 length equals 15 residues. CDR3 in amino acids: CASTQGQATNTEAFF. The CDR3 DNA is TGTGCCAGCACCCAAGGACAGGCCACAAACACTGAAGCTTTCTTT.

The CDR3: CASRLAGATYEQYF. CDR3 DNA sequence: TGTGCCAGCAGATTGGCGGGGGCGACCTACGAGCAGTACTTC. The chain combines TRBV6-5 with TRBJ2-7, with D possibly TRBD2 on 7 matching bases. The CDR3 sequence is 14 residues long. V was shortened by 6 bases and J by 2 bases, with 14 bases between the two germline ends. The germline CDR1 and CDR2 sequences are MNHEY and SVGAGI.

The V call is TRBV5-5, the J call TRBJ2-5; D gene uncertain. The CDR3 runs to 12 residues. The V gene lost 3 bases and the J gene lost 5 bases, with 8 bases spanning the gap. The V gene's germline CDR1 is SGHKS and CDR2 YYEKEE (reference sequence). The CDR3 DNA reads TGTGCCAGCAGCTCCCGAGCGGAGACCCAGTACTTC. Translation gives CASSSRAETQYF.

A note on this clone: A much larger clonotype is one base distant, so this may be a read error. The chain recombines TRBV7-9 with TRBJ1-1; tentative D call: TRBD1 (5 bases). V shed 5 bases and J shed 1 base, with 8 bases lying between them. Germline-derived CDR1 and CDR2 are SEHNR and FQNEAQ (reference sequence). The CDR3 has 13 amino acids. CDR3 amino acids: CASSDGQNTEAFF. The CDR3 bases are TGTGCCAGCAGCGACGGACAGAACACTGAAGCTTTCTTT. Full variable domain (missing parts from reference TRBV7-9 and TRBJ1-1): DTGVSQNPRHKITKRGQNVTFRCDPISEHNRLYWYRQTLGQGPEFLTYFQNEAQLEKSRLLSDRFSAERPKGSFSTLEIQRTEQGDSAMYLCASSDGQNTEAFFGQGTRLTVV.

In its sample, this clone was seen a few times. Other DNA sequences in the sample encode the same CDR3. The chain couples TRBV4-3 to TRBJ2-5; perhaps TRBD2 as D (7 bases). Germline V gives CDR1 LGHNA, CDR2 YSLEER. The CDR3 runs to 16 residues. V was cut by 0 bases and J by 5 bases, with 16 bases left in between. The CDR3: CASSQDRGRGGETQYF. Here the CDR3 DNA reads TGCGCCAGCAGCCAAGATCGGGGCAGGGGAGGGGAGACCCAGTACTTC.

The rearrangement uses TRBV7-6 and TRBJ2-5; TRBD1 agrees at 8 bases. Germline values: CDR1 SGHVS, CDR2 FNYEAQ. The CDR3 extends over 12 amino acids. Here the CDR3 DNA reads TGTTCAAGCGACAGGGGAGGAGAGACCCAGTACTTC. Its translation is CSSDRGGETQYF.

This clone appeared once. The gene calls are TRBV7-9 and TRBJ1-2, with a tentative D call TRBD1 (6 bases). With 1 base removed from V and 3 bases from J, the gap between germline ends came to 9 bases. Germline CDR1 SEHNR, CDR2 FQNEAQ (reference sequence). This CDR3 has 14 residues. The DNA for the CDR3 is TGTGCCAGCAGCTTAGGCTCAGGGGACTATGGCTACACCTTC. As protein: CASSLGSGDYGYTF.

This clone was seen once. The V call is TRBV7-9, the J call TRBJ1-2; no clear D gene. V was pared by 1 base and J by 8 bases, with 8 bases between. The germline V gene has CDR1 SEHNR and CDR2 FQNEAQ (reference sequence). The CDR3 extends over 12 amino acids. CDR3 loop: CASSLESGGYTF. The CDR3, as DNA: TGTGCCAGCAGCTTAGAATCGGGGGGCTACACCTTC.